This T cell receptor (beta chain) was identified in a study of blood T cell repertoires in COVID-19. Turning to the study itself: Spain, Italy and the United States supplied samples that represented acute and convalescent COVID-19. In each case, the material was cDNA or gDNA derived from T cells, B-cell-depleted T cells, or PBMCs.

The CDR3 consists of 13 residues. Germline lookup yields CDR1 GTSNPN and CDR2 SVGIG (reference sequence). Trimming pared 6 bases from V and 1 base from J, leaving 12 bases between. Some clones are missing from TCRdb's copy, which holds only in-frame ones; the method was immunoSEQ multiplex PCR. The table lists 100,000 to 150,000 clones, around 74% of them singletons. The TCR comes from a man aged 60 to 75 with acute or convalescent COVID-19. Material for sequencing was peripheral blood. This sequence joins TRBV30 and TRBJ1-1, with D tentatively TRBD1 (5 bases). The chain's CDR3 is CACRVYQNTEAFF. CDR3 nucleotides: TGTGCCTGCAGGGTTTACCAGAACACTGAAGCTTTCTTT.